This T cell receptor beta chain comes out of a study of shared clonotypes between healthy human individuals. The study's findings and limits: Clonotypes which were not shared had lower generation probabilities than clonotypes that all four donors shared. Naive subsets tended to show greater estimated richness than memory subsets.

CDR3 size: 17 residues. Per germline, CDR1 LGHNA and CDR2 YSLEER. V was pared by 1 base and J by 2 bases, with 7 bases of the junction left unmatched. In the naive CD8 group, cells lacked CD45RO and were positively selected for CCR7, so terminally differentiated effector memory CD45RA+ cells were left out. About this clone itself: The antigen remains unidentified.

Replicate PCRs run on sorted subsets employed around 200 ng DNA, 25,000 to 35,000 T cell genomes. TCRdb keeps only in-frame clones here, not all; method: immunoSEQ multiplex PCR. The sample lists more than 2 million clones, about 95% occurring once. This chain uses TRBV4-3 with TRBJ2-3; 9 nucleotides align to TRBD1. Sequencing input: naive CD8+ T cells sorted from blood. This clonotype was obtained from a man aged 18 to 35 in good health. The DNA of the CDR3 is TGCGCCAGCAGCCAAGCCTACAGGGGGCTGTACACAGATACGCAGTATTTT. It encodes CASSQAYRGLYTDTQYF.